One sample yielded the 9 T cell receptor beta chains listed below, sequenced in a study of patients and donors after allogeneic stem cell transplantation. Via MiXCR, TCRdb re-called the RT-PCR reads, giving one row per CDR3 protein. The table records approximately 33,000 distinct CDR3 sequences, over 6.5% of them present only once. Sequenced input: blood, either unsorted or a sorted T cell fraction (not recorded which). The source of these receptors is a human donor who was either an allogeneic HSCT recipient or a stem cell or donor lymphocyte infusion donor (not recorded which). It is not recorded whose cells these are; they may come from a transplant donor.

Ten or more counts support this clonotype. The CDR3 loop is CSVVGRGRYEQFF. CDR3 coding DNA: TGCAGCGTTGTGGGCAGGGGGAGGTATGAGCAGTTCTTC. The chain combines TRBV29-1 with TRBJ2-1; TRBD1 is a possible D gene (7 bases). This CDR3 comprises 13 residues. Germline V gene sequence: CDR1 SQVTM, CDR2 ANQGSEA. V was pared by 4 bases and J by 8 bases, with 15 bases between.

This clonotype was detected ten times or more. The chain has TRBV6-2 or TRBV6-3 and TRBJ2-1; 14 nucleotides line up with TRBD2. The V gene end was trimmed by 5 bases and the J gene end by 8 bases; junction bases not matched to a gene: 5. CDR1 MNHEY and CDR2 SVGEGT come from the germline V gene. The CDR3 has 15 residues. The CDR3 sequence: CASSRTSGGRDEQFF. The CDR3, as DNA: TGTGCCAGCAGTCGGACTAGCGGGGGGAGGGATGAGCAGTTCTTC.

The table lists this clonotype with a few counts. The chain recombines TRBV18 with TRBJ2-3; D unclear. Germline assignment: CDR1 KGHSH and CDR2 LQKENI. This CDR3 region has 11 residues. V was trimmed by 2 bases and J by 6 bases, leaving 3 bases between them. The chain's CDR3 is CASSPGDTQYF. DNA for the CDR3: TGTGCCAGCTCACCAGGGGATACGCAGTATTTT.

At least ten counts were recorded for this clonotype. CDR3 loop: CASLGSSGNTIYF. The CDR3 bases are TGTGCCAGCTTGGGAAGCTCTGGAAACACCATATATTTT. V and J are TRBV14 and TRBJ1-3; D uncertain. Germline CDR1 SGHDN, CDR2 FVKESK. This CDR3 spans 13 amino acids. V was cut by 8 bases and J by 0 bases, with 8 bases left in between.

This clonotype was recorded at least ten times. The CDR3 sequence: CATSAGNTDTQYF. CDR3 DNA: TGTGCCACCAGTGCAGGAAACACAGATACGCAGTATTTT. V and J are TRBV24-1 and TRBJ2-3; no clear D. Per germline, CDR1 KGHDR and CDR2 SFDVKD. Between the trimmed V and J ends, which lost 5 bases and 2 bases, there was a span of 7 bases. This CDR3 comprises 13 residues.

This clonotype was detected ten times or more. The genes are TRBV3-1 and TRBJ2-7, with a possible D match to TRBD1 (6 bases). Looked up from germline, CDR1 is LGHDT and CDR2 is YNNKEL (reference sequence). The CDR3 loop spans 14 amino acids. V lost 2 bases to trimming and J lost 5 bases, with 13 bases between them. CDR3 amino acids: CASSQITGFHEQYF. Here the CDR3 DNA reads TGTGCCAGCAGCCAAATAACAGGGTTCCACGAGCAGTACTTC.

This clonotype was recorded many times. V and J are TRBV5-1 and TRBJ2-1, with D unclear. The CDR3 is made up of 15 amino acids. Germline loops: CDR1 SGHRS, CDR2 YFSETQ. V lost 4 bases to trimming and J lost 0 bases, with 11 bases between them. CDR3: CASSTQGRSYNEQFF. In nucleotides, the CDR3 is TGCGCCAGCAGCACCCAAGGCCGCTCCTACAATGAGCAGTTCTTC.

This clonotype was observed at least ten times. The chain combines TRBV6-6 with TRBJ1-5; a possible D gene is TRBD1 (6 bases). The V gene lost 2 bases and the J gene lost 6 bases, with 20 bases spanning the gap. The CDR3 spans 17 residues. Germline V CDR1 and CDR2: MNHNY, SVGAGI (reference sequence). DNA of the CDR3: TGTGCCAGCAGTTACCTAAAAAGGGGGTTGTCGCGTCAGCCCCAGCATTTT. Protein sequence: CASSYLKRGLSRQPQHF.

This clonotype was recorded at least ten times. The chain carries TRBV4-3 and TRBJ2-2; D is ambiguous. This CDR3 comprises 14 residues. The V gene lost 6 bases and the J gene lost 1 base, with 9 bases spanning the gap. Germline V gene data show CDR1 as LGHNA and CDR2 as YSLEER. CDR3 loop: CASRISENTGELFF. The DNA of the CDR3 is TGCGCCAGCAGGATATCGGAGAACACCGGGGAGCTGTTTTTT.